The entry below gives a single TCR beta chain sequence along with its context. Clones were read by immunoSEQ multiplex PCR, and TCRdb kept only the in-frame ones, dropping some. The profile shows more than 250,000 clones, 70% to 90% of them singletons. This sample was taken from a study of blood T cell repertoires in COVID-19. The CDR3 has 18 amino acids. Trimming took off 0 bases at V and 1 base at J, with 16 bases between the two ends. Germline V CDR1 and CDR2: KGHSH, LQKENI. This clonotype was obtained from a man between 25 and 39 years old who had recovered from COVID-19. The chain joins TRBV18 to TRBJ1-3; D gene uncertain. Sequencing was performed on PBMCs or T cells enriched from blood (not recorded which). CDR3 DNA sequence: TGTGCCAGCTCACCACCGGGAGGACGGATGCTGTCTGGAAACACCATATATTTT. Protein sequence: CASSPPGGRMLSGNTIYF.